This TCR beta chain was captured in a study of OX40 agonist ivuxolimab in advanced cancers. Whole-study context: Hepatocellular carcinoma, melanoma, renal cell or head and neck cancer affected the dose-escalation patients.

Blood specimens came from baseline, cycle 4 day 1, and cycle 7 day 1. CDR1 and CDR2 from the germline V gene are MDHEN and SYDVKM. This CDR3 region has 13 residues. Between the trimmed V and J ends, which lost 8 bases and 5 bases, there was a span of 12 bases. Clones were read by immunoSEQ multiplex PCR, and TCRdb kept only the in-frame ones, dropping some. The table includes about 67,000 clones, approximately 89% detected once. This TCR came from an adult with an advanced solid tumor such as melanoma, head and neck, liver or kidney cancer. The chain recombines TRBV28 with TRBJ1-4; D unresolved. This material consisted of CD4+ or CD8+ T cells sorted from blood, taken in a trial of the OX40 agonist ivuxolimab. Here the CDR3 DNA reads TGTGCCAGCCTTGGACGGAGGAATGAAAAACTGTTTTTT. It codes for CASLGRRNEKLFF.